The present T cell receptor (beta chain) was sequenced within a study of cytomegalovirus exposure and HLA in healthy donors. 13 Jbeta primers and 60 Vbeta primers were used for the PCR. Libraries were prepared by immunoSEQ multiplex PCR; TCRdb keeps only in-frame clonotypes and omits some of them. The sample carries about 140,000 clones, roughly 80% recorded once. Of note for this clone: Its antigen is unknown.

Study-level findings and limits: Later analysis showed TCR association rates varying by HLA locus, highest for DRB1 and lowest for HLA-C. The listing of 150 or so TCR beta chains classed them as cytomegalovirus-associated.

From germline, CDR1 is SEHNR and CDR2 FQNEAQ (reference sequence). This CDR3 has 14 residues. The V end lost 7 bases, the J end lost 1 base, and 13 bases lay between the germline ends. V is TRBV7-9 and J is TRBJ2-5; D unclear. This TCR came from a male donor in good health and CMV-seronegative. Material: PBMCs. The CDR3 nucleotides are TGTGCCAGCACCCCGTGGGCAGTCCAAGAGACCCAGTACTTC. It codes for CASTPWAVQETQYF.